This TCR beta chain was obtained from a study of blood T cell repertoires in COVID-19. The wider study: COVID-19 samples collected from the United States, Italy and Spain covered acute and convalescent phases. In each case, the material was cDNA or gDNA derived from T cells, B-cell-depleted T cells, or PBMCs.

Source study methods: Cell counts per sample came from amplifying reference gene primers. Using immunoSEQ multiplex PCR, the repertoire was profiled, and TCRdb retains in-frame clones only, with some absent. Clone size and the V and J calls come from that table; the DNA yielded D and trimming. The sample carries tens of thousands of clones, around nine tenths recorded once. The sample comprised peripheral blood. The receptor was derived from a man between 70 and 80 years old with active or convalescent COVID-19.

The chain's CDR3 is CASGSGVGTEAFF. DNA of the CDR3: TGCGCCAGCGGATCAGGGGTAGGCACTGAAGCTTTCTTT. V gene TRBV5-1 combines with J gene TRBJ1-1; D is perhaps TRBD1 (6 bases). Per the germline V gene, CDR1 is SGHRS and CDR2 is YFSETQ. Trimming removed 7 bases at V and 4 bases at J, with 14 bases between. This CDR3 has 13 residues.